This record covers a single T cell receptor (beta chain). The sample is drawn from a study of blood T cell repertoires in COVID-19. The wider study: Acute and convalescent COVID-19 samples came from the United States, Italy and Spain. T cells, B-cell-depleted T cells, or PBMCs provided the cDNA or gDNA that served as material.

The CDR3 has 16 amino acids. V shed 5 bases and J shed 4 bases, with 17 bases lying between them. The V gene's germline CDR1 is LNHDA and CDR2 SQIVND (reference sequence). Enrolled through a virtual design, the participants were between about 18 and 100 years of age and came from under 25 US areas. Cohort 3 donors counted as recovered after two negative PCRs, clearance, or resolved symptoms. Only in-frame clones appear in the TCRdb table, and some are missing; sequencing was by immunoSEQ multiplex PCR. The sample lists about 280,000 clones, roughly 88% seen once, with 0.75% to 1% in the top ten. The sequence was collected from a woman under 40 who had recovered from COVID-19. Sequenced: PBMCs or T cells enriched from blood (not recorded which). This chain joins TRBV19 and TRBJ2-2; D might be TRBD2 (6 bases). The CDR3 here is CASSSLREESTGELFF. CDR3 DNA: TGTGCCAGTAGTTCGCTCAGGGAGGAAAGCACCGGGGAGCTGTTTTTT.